This T cell receptor (beta chain) emerged from a study of vaccination effects on CD4 cells after COVID-19. Germline V lookup: CDR1 SGHAT, CDR2 FQNNGV. This CDR3 is 16 amino acids long. J lost 8 bases, V lost 2 bases, and 8 bases had no gene match. Comments on this clone: What it recognizes is unknown.

The assay was immunoSEQ multiplex PCR, and TCRdb's table has in-frame clones only and misses some. The sample contains about 37,000 clones, about 70% of which appear only once. Expansion with viral peptide pools was applied to antigen-specific CD4+ T cells by the ViraFEST assay prior to sequencing. Culture proceeded for about 11 days, and CD4+ T cells were then isolated. The healthy vaccine recipients, who had no prior SARS-CoV-2 infection, showed negative nucleocapsid antibodies. The chain is built from TRBV11-2 and TRBJ2-2; 10 bases are a match to TRBD2. Sequencing was performed on CD4+ T cells from PBMCs cultured with HCoV-OC43 spike peptides, taken before COVID-19 vaccination. Regarding subset: HCoV-OC43 spike overlapping peptide pool stimulation. The clonotype originates from a human donor who received a COVID-19 vaccine. CDR3: CASSLLAGVRRGELFF. The CDR3 DNA is TGTGCCAGCAGCTTACTAGCGGGAGTCAGGAGGGGGGAGCTGTTTTTT.